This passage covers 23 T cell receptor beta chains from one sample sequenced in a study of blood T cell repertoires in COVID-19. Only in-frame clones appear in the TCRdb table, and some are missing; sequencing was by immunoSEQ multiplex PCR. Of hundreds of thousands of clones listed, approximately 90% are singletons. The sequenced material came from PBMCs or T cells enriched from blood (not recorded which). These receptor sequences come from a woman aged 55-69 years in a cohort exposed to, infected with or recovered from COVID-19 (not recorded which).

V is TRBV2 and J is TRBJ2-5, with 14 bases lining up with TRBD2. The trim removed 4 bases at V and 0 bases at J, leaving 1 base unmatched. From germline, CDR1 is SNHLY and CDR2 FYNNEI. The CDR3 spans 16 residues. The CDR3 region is CASSGTSGGYQETQYF. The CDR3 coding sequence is TGTGCCAGCAGTGGGACTAGCGGGGGGTACCAAGAGACCCAGTACTTC.

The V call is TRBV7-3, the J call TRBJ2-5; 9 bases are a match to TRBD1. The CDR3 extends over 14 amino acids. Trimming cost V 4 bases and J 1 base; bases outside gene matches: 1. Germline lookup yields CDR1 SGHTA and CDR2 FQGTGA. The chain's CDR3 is CASSSDRGQETQYF. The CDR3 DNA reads TGTGCCAGCAGCTCGGACAGGGGCCAAGAGACCCAGTACTTC.

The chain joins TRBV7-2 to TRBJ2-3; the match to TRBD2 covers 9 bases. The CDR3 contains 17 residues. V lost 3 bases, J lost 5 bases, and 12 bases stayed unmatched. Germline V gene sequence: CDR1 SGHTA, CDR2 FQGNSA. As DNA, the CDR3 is TGTGCCAGCAGCTTTCTCGAATGGCGGGAGGGAGGAGATACGCAGTATTTT. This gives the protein CASSFLEWREGGDTQYF.

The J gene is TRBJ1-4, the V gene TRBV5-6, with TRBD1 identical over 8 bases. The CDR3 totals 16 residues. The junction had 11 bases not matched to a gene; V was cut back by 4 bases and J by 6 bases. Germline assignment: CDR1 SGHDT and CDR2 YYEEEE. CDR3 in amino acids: CASSTDWTGKYEKLFF. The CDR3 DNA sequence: TGTGCCAGCAGCACAGACTGGACAGGGAAATATGAAAAACTGTTTTTT.

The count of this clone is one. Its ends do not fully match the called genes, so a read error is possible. The DNA for the CDR3 is TGTGCTAGCAGCTTAGCTCTAGCGGGAGGTGGAGATACGCAGTATTTT. Its protein product is CASSLALAGGGDTQYF. The gene calls are TRBV7-7 and TRBJ2-3; 11 bases are a match to TRBD2. CDR1 and CDR2 from the germline V gene are SSHAT and FNYEAQ (reference sequence). This CDR3 comprises 16 residues.

This chain's CDR3 is CASSAGTTYEQYF. DNA for the CDR3: TGTGCCAGCTCGGCAGGCACCACCTACGAGCAGTACTTC. V usage is TRBV9 and J usage is TRBJ2-7; the D is unclear. The CDR3 has 13 residues. The germline gives CDR1 SGDLS, CDR2 YYNGEE. The V gene lost 7 bases and the J gene lost 2 bases, with 13 bases spanning the gap.

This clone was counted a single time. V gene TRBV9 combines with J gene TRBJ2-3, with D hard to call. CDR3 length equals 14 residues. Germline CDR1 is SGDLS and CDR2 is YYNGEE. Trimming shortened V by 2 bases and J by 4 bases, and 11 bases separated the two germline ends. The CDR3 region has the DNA TGTGCCAGCAGCGTCTTCGGGTTCGCAGATACGCAGTATTTT. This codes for CASSVFGFADTQYF.

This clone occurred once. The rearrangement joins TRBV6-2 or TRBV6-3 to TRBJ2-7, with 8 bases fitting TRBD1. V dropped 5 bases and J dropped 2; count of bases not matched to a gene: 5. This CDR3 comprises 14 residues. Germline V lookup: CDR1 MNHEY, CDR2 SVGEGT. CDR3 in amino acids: CASSPGQGAYEQYF. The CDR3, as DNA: TGTGCCAGCAGTCCCGGACAGGGTGCCTACGAGCAGTACTTC.

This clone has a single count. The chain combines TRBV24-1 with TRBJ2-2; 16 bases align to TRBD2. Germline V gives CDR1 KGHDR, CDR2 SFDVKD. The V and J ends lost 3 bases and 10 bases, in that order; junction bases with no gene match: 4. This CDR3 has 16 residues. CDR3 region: CATSDPGLAGGVELFF. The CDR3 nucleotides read TGTGCCACCAGTGATCCGGGACTAGCGGGAGGGGTGGAGCTGTTTTTT.

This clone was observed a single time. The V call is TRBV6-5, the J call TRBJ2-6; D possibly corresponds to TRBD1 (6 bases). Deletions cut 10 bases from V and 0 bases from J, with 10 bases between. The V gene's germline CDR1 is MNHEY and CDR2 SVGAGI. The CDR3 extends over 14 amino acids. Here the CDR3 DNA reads TGTGCCACCGGGGACATCTCTGGGGCCAACGTCCTGACTTTC. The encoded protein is CATGDISGANVLTF.

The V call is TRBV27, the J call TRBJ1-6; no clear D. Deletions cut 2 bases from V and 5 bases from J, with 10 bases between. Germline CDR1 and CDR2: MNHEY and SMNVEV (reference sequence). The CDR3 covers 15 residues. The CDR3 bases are TGTGCCAGCAGTTTAGTGTCGGGGAATAATTCACCCCTCCACTTT. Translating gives CASSLVSGNNSPLHF.

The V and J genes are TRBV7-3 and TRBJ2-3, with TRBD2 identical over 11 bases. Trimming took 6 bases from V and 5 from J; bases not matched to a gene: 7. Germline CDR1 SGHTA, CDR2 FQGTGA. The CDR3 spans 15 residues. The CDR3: CASSLTSGSGDTQYF. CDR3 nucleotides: TGTGCCAGCAGTCTTACTAGCGGGAGCGGAGATACGCAGTATTTT. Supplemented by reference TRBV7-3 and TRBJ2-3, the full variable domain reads GAGVSQTPSNKVTEKGKYVELRCDPISGHTALYWYRQSLGQGPEFLIYFQGTGAADDSGLPNDRFFAVRPEGSVSTLKIQRTERGDSAVYLCASSLTSGSGDTQYFGPGTRLTVL.

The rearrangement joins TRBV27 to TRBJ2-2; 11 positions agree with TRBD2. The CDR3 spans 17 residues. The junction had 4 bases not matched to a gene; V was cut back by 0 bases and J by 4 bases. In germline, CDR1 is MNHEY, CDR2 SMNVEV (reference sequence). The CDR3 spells CASSLSSGRVGTGELFF. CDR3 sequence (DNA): TGTGCCAGCAGTTTATCTAGCGGGAGGGTGGGCACCGGGGAGCTGTTTTTT.

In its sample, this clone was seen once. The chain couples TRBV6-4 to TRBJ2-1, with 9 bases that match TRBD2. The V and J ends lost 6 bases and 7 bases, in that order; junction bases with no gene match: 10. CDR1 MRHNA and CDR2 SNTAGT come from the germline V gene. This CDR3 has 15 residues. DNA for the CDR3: TGTGCCAGCAGCCCAGTCGGACTAGCGCCTAATGAGCAGTTCTTC. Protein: CASSPVGLAPNEQFF.

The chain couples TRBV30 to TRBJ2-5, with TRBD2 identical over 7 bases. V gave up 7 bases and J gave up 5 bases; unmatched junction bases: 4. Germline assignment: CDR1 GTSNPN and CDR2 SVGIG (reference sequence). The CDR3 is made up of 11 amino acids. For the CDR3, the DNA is TGTGCCTCCGGGACTAAGGAGACCCAGTACTTC. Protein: CASGTKETQYF.

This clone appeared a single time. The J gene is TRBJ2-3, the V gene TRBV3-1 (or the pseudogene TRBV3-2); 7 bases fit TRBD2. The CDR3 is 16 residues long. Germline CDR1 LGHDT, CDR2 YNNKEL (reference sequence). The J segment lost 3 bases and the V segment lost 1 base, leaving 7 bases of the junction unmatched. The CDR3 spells CASSQAKLARTDTQYF. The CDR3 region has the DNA TGTGCCAGCAGCCAAGCGAAACTAGCGAGGACAGATACGCAGTATTTT.

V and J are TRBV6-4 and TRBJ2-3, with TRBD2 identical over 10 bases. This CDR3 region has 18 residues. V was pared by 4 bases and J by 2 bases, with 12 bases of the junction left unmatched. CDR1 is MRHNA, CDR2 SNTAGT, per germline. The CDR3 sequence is CASSVSSGRGGVTDTQYF. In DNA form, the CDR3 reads TGTGCCAGCAGTGTTTCTAGCGGGAGAGGAGGTGTCACAGATACGCAGTATTTT.

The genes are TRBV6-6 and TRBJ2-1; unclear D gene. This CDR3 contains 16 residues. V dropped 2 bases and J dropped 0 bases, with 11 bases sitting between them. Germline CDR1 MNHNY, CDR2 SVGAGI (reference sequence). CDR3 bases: TGTGCCAGCAGTTACCGAGCAGGCCTCTCCTACAATGAGCAGTTCTTC. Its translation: CASSYRAGLSYNEQFF.

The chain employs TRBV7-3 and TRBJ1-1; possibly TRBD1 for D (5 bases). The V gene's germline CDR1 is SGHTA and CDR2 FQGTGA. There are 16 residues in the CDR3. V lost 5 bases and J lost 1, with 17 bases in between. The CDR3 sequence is CASSPGLTIPNTEAFF. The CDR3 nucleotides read TGTGCCAGCAGCCCGGGACTGACAATTCCGAACACTGAAGCTTTCTTT.

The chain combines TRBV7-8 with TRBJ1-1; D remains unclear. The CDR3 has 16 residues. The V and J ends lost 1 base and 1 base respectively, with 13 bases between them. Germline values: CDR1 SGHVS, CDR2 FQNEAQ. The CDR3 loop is CASSLVLRRENTEAFF. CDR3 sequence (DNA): TGTGCCAGCAGCTTAGTATTGAGGAGGGAGAACACTGAAGCTTTCTTT.

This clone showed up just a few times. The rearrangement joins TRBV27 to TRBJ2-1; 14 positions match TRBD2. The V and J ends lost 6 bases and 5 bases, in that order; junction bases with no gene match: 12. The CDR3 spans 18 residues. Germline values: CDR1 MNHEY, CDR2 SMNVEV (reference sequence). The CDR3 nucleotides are TGTGCCAGCAGCCAGACTAGCGGGAGGGCCGGTAGGAACAATGAGCAGTTCTTC. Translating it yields CASSQTSGRAGRNNEQFF.

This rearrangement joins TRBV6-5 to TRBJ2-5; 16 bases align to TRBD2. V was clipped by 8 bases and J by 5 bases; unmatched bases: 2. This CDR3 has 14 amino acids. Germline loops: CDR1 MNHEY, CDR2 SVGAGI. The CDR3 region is CASSGLAGGETQYF. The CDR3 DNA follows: TGTGCCAGCTCGGGACTAGCGGGAGGGGAGACCCAGTACTTC.

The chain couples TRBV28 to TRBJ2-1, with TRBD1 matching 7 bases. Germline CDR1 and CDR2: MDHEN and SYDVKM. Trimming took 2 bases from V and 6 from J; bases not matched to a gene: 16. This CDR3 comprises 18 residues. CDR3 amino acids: CASSLPPPRTGTVNEQFF. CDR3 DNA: TGTGCCAGCAGTTTACCCCCGCCTCGGACAGGAACTGTCAATGAGCAGTTCTTC.